The clone carrying this T cell receptor beta chain was counted between two and nine times. The entry originates in a study of shared clonotypes between healthy human individuals. At deep level, the assay was performed. Profiled with immunoSEQ multiplex PCR; TCRdb holds only in-frame clones, not every one. The data hold 450,000 to 600,000 clones, with around three quarters observed a single time. V shed 1 base and J shed 7 bases, with 9 bases lying between them. CDR3 length: 13 residues. In germline, CDR1 is SGHDN, CDR2 FVKESK. The source of this sequence is a middle-aged woman in good health. Some clones in this sample may be carry-over from other donors' samples. Sequenced sample: PBMCs. The chain is built from TRBV14 and TRBJ2-3; D not certain. In DNA form, the CDR3 reads TGTGCCAGCAGCCAAGGGAGACACAATACGCAGTATTTT. This sequence encodes CASSQGRHNTQYF.